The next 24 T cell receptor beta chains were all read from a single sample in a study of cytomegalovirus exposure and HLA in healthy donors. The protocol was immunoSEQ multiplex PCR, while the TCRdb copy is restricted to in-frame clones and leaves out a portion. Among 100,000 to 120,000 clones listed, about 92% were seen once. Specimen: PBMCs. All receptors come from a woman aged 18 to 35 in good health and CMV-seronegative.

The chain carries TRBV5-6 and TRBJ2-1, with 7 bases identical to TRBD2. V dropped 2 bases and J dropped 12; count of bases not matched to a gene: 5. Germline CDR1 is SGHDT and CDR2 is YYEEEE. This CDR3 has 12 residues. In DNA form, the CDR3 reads TGTGCCAGCAGCTTAACTAGCGTAGGGCAGTTCTTC. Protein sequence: CASSLTSVGQFF.

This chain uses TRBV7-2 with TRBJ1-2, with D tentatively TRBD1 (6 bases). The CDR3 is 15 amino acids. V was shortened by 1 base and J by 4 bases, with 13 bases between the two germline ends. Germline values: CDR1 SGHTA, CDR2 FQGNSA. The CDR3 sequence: CASSLEGGGGYGYTF. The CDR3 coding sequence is TGTGCCAGCAGCTTAGAAGGAGGGGGGGGCTATGGCTACACCTTC.

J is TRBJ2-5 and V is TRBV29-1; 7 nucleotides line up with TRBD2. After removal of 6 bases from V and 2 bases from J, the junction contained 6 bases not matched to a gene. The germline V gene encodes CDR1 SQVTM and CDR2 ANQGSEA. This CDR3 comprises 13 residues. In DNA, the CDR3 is TGCAGCGTGCATGGGACTAAACAAGAGACCCAGTACTTC. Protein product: CSVHGTKQETQYF. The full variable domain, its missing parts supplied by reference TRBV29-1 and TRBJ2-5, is SAVISQKPSRDICQRGTSLTIQCQVDSQVTMMFWYRQQPGQSLTLIATANQGSEATYESGFVIDKFPISRPNLTFSTLTVSNMSPEDSSIYLCSVHGTKQETQYFGPGTRLLVL.

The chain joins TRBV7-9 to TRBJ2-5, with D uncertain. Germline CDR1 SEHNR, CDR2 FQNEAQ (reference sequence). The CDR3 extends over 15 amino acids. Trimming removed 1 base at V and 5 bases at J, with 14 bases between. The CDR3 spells CASSLGSRSPETQYF. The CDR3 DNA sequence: TGTGCCAGCAGCTTAGGCTCCCGGTCGCCCGAGACCCAGTACTTC.

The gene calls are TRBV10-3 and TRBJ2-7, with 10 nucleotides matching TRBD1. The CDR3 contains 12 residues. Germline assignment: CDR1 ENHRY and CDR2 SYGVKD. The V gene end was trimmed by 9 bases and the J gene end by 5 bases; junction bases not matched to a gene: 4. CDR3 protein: CAMGTGDHEQYF. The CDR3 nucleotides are TGTGCCATGGGGACAGGGGACCACGAGCAGTACTTC.

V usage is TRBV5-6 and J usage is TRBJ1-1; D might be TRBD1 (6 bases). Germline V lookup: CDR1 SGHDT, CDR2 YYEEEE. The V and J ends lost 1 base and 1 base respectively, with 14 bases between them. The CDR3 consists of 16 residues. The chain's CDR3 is CASSLWPGAKNTEAFF. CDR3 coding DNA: TGTGCCAGCAGCTTGTGGCCAGGGGCTAAGAACACTGAAGCTTTCTTT.

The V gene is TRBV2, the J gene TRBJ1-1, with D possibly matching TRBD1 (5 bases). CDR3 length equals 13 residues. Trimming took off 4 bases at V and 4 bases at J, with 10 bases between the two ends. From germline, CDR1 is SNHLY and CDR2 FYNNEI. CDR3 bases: TGTGCCAGCAGTGTAAGGGGTTCCACTGAAGCTTTCTTT. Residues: CASSVRGSTEAFF.

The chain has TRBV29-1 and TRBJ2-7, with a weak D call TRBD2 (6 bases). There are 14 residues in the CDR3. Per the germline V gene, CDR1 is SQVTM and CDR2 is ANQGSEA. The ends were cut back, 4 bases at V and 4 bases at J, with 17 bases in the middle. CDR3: CSVAFPGLIYEQYF. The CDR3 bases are TGCAGCGTTGCCTTTCCGGGACTCATATACGAGCAGTACTTC.

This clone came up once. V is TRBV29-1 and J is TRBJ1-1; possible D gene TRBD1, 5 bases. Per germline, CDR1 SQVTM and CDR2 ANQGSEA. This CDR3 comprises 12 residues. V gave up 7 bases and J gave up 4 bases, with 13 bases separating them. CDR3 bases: TGCAGCGCACAGGAGGGGACCACTGAAGCTTTCTTT. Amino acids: CSAQEGTTEAFF.

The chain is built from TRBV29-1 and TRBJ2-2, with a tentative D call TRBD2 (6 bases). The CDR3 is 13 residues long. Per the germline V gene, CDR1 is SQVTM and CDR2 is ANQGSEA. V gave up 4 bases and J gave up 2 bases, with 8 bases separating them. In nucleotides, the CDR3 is TGCAGCGTTGCTAGCGCAAACACCGGGGAGCTGTTTTTT. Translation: CSVASANTGELFF.

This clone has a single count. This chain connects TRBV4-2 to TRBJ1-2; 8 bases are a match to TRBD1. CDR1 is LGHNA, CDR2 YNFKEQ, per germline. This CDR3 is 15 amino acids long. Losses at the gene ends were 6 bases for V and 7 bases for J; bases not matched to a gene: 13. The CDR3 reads CASRAGTGDLGGYTF. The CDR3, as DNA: TGTGCCAGCAGGGCCGGGACAGGTGACTTGGGTGGCTACACCTTC.

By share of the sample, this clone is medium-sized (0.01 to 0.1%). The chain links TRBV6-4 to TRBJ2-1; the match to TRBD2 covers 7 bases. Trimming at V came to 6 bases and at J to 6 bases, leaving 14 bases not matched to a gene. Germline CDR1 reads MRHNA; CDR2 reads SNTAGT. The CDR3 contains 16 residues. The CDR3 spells CASRGWPSGLSNEQFF. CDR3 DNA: TGTGCCAGCAGAGGCTGGCCTAGCGGCCTCTCCAATGAGCAGTTCTTC.

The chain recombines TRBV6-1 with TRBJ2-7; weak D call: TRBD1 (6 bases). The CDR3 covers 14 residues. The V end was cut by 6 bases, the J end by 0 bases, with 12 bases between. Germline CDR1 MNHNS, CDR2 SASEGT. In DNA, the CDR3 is TGTGCCAGCAGCACGGACAGTAGCTCCTACGAGCAGTACTTC. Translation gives CASSTDSSSYEQYF.

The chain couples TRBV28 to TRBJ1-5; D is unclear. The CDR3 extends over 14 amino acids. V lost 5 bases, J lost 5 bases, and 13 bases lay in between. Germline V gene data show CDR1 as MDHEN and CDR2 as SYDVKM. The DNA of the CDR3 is TGTGCCAGCAGTCCCACGGTCGTCTATCAGCCCCAGCATTTT. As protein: CASSPTVVYQPQHF.

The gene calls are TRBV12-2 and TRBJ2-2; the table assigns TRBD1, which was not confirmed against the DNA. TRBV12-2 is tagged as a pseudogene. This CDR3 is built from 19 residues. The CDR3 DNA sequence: TGTGCAAGTCGCTTACCTCCGGGACAGGTGTCCTCGAACACCGGGGAGCTGTTTTTT. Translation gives CASRLPPGQVSSNTGELFF.

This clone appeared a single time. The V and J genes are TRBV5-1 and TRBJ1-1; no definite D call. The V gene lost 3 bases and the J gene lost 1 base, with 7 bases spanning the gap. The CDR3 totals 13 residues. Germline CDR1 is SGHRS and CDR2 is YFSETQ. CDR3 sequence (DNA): TGCGCCAGCAGCTACACAGAGAACACTGAAGCTTTCTTT. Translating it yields CASSYTENTEAFF.

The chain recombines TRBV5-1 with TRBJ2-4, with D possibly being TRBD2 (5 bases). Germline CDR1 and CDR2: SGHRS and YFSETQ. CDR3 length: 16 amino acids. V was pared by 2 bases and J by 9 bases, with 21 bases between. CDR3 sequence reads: CASSLEPPAGVFIQYF. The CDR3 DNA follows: TGCGCCAGCAGCTTAGAACCCCCCGCGGGCGTTTTCATTCAGTACTTC.

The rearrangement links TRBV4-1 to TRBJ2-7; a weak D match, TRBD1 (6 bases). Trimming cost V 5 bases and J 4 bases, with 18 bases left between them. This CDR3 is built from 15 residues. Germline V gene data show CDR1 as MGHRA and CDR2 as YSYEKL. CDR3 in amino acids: CASSYDPEQGYEQYF. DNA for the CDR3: TGCGCCAGCAGCTACGACCCCGAACAGGGTTACGAGCAGTACTTC.

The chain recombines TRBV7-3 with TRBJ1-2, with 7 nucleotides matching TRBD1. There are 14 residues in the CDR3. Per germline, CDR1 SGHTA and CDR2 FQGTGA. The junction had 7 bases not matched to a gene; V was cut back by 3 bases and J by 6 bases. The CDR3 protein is CASSLTGTSDGYTF. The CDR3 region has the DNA TGTGCCAGCAGCTTGACAGGGACCTCCGATGGCTACACCTTC.

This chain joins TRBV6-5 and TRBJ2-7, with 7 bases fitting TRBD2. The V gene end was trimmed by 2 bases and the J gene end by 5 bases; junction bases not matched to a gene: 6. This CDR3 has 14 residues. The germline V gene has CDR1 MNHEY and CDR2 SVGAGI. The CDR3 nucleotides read TGTGCCAGCAGTTACGGTACTAGCGCCCACGAGCAGTACTTC. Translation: CASSYGTSAHEQYF.

CDR3 in DNA: TGTGCCAGCAGGGGCCTGGCGAACACTGAAGCTTTCTTT. As protein: CASRGLANTEAFF. The V and J genes are TRBV6-5 and TRBJ1-1; D not certain. The CDR3 has 13 residues. Germline V CDR1 and CDR2: MNHEY, SVGAGI. The V end lost 6 bases, the J end lost 1 base, and 9 bases lay between the germline ends.

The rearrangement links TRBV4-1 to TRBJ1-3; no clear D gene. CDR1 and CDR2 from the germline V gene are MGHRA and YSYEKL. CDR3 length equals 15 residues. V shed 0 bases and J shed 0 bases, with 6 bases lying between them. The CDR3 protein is CASSQDQASGNTIYF. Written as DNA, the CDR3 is TGCGCCAGCAGCCAAGATCAAGCCTCTGGAAACACCATATATTTT.

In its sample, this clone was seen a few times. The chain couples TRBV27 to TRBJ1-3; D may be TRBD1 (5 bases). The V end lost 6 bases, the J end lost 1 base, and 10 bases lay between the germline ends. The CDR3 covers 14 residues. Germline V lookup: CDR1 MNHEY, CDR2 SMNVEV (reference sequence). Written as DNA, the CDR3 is TGTGCCAGCAGGGGCGGGGGTTCTGGAAACACCATATATTTT. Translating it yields CASRGGGSGNTIYF.

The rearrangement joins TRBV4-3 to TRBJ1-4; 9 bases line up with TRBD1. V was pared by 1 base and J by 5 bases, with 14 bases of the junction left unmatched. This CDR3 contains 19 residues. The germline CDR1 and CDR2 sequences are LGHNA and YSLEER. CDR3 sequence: CASSQGTGGRPPSNEKLFF. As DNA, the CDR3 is TGCGCCAGCAGCCAAGGAACAGGGGGCCGACCCCCCAGCAATGAAAAACTGTTTTTT.